This TCR beta chain was found in a study of control samples from healthy donors and cancer patients. This CDR3 has 14 residues. Trimming removed 8 bases from V and 5 bases from J; junction bases left unmatched: 12. The germline V gene has CDR1 ENHRY and CDR2 SYGVKD. The repertoire was sequenced with immunoSEQ multiplex PCR; TCRdb's copy has only in-frame clones and lacks some. Of tens of thousands of clones listed, approximately 85% are singletons. The sequence was obtained from a man in his forties in good health. The sample consisted of blood. The chain is built from TRBV10-3 and TRBJ2-7, with TRBD2 matching over 7 bases. CDR3 amino acids: CAISPSGRANEQYF. Written as DNA, the CDR3 is TGTGCCATCTCACCTAGTGGGAGGGCTAACGAGCAGTACTTC.